This TCR beta chain appears in the sequencing data of a study of blood T cell repertoires in COVID-19. Looking at the study overall: Nucleic acid was either cDNA or gDNA, and it came from T cells, B-cell-depleted T cells, or PBMCs.

Per the original data handling: Amplified reference gene primers provided the basis for estimating nucleated cell counts. Assay: immunoSEQ multiplex PCR; the TCRdb copy retains only in-frame clones and omits some. V and J calls and clone size follow that table, whereas D and trimming were derived from the DNA. The sample yields roughly 130,000 clones, more than 70% seen once. Trimming stripped 7 bases from V and 8 bases from J, with 17 bases between. Germline V gene lookup returns CDR1 SGHDN and CDR2 FVKESK. This CDR3 region has 13 residues. This TCR derives from a woman aged 60-75 years with acute or convalescent COVID-19. Sequenced input: peripheral blood. The rearrangement uses TRBV14 and TRBJ1-2; weak D call: TRBD1 (5 bases). The CDR3 sequence: CASMGGIAGGYTF. Written as DNA, the CDR3 is TGTGCCAGCATGGGGGGAATCGCTGGGGGCTACACCTTC. The variable domain in full, with the rest retrieved from reference TRBV14 and TRBJ1-2, is EAGVTQFPSHSVIEKGQTVTLRCDPISGHDNLYWYRRVMGKEIKFLLHFVKESKQDESGMPNNRFLAERTGGTYSTLKVQPAELEDSGVYFCASMGGIAGGYTFGSGTRLTVV.